Reported below is one TCR beta chain. Produced via immunoSEQ multiplex PCR; TCRdb's table is partial and in-frame only. The repertoire includes more than 150,000 clones, roughly 89% of them detected once, and approximately 0.88% sits in the top ten. This sample was taken from a study of blood T cell repertoires in COVID-19. The CDR3 spans 15 residues. The trim removed 6 bases at V and 5 bases at J, leaving 7 bases unmatched. From germline, CDR1 is SNHLY and CDR2 FYNNEI. The chain combines TRBV2 with TRBJ1-4; 9 bases match TRBD1. This TCR was sampled from a woman under 30 who had recovered from COVID-19. Source material: peripheral blood. CDR3 nucleotides: TGTGCCAGCAGGTACCAGGGACAGGGCAATGAAAAACTGTTTTTT. It encodes CASRYQGQGNEKLFF.